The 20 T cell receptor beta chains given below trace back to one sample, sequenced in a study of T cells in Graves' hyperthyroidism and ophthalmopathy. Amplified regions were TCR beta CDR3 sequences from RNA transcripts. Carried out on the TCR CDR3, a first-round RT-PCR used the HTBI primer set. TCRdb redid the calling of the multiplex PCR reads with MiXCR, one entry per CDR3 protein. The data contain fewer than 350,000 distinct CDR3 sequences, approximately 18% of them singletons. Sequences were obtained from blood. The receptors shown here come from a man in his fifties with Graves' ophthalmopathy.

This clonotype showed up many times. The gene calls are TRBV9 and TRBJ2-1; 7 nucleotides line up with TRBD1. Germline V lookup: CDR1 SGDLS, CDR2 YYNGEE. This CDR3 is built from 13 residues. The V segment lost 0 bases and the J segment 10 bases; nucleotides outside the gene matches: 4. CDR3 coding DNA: TGTGCCAGCAGCGTAGCCGGGACAGCCGAGCAGTTCTTC. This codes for CASSVAGTAEQFF.

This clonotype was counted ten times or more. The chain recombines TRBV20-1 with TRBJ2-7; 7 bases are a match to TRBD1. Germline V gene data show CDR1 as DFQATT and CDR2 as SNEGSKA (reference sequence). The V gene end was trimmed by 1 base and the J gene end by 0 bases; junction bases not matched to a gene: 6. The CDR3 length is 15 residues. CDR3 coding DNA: TGCAGTGCTAGAGCTCCGACAGGGTCCTCCTACGAGCAGTACTTC. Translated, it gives CSARAPTGSSYEQYF.

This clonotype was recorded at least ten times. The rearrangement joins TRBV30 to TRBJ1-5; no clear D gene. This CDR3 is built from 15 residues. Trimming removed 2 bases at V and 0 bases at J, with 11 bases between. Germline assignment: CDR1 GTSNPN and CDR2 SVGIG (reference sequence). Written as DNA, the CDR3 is TGTGCCTGGAGTCGGGGAGTGGATAGCAATCAGCCCCAGCATTTT. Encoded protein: CAWSRGVDSNQPQHF.

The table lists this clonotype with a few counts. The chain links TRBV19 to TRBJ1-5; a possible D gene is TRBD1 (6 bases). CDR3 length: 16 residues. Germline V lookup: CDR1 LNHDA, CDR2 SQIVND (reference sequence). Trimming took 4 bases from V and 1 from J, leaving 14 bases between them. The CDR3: CASSTTGTRSNQPQHF. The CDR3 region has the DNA TGTGCCAGTAGTACCACCGGGACAAGGAGCAATCAGCCCCAGCATTTT.

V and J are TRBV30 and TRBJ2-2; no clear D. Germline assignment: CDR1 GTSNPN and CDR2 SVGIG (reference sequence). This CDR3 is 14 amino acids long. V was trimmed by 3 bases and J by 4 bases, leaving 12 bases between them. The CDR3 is CAWRVGPSTGELFF. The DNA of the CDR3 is TGTGCCTGGAGAGTAGGGCCGAGCACCGGGGAGCTGTTTTTT.

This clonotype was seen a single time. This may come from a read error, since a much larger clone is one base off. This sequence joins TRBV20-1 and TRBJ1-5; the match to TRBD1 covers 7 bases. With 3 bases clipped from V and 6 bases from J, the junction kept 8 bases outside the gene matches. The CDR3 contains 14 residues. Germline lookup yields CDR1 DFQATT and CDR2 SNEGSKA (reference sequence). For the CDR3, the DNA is TGCAGTGCTAGCACAGGGGTGGGCAGTCAGCCCCAGCATTTT. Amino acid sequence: CSASTGVGSQPQHF.

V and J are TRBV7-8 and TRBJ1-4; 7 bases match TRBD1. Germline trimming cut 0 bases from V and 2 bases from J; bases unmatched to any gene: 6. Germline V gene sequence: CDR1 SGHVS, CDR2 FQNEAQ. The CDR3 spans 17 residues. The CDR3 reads CASSLAWVGQTNEKLFF. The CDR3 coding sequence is TGTGCCAGCAGCTTAGCGTGGGTGGGACAGACTAATGAAAAACTGTTTTTT.

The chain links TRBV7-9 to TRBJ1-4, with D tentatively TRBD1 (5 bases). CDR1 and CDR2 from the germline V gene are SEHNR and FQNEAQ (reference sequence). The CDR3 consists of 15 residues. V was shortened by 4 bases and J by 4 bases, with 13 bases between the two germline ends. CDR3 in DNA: TGTGCCAGCAGCTCCCATTGGGACGATAATGAAAAACTGTTTTTT. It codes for CASSSHWDDNEKLFF.

CDR3 amino acids: CASRLQGGEKLFF. The CDR3 nucleotides are TGTGCCAGCCGATTACAGGGTGGAGAAAAACTGTTTTTT. This sequence joins TRBV6-5 and TRBJ1-4; D may be TRBD1 (6 bases). Trimming shortened V by 8 bases and J by 8 bases, and 15 bases separated the two germline ends. The CDR3 contains 13 residues. CDR1 and CDR2 from the germline V gene are MNHEY and SVGAGI.

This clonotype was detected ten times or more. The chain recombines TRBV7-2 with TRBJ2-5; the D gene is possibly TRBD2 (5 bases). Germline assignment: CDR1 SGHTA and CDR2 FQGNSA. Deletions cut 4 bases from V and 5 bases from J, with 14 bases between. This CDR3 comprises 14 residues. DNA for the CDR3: TGTGCCAGCAGCTCCCAATCGGGGTGGGAGACCCAGTACTTC. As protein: CASSSQSGWETQYF.

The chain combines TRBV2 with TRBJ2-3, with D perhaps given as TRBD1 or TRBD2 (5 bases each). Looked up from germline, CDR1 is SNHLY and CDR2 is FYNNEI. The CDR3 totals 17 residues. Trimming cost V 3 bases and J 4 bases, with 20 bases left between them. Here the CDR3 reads CASSDSASPRGADTQYF. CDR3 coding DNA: TGTGCCAGCAGTGATTCGGCTAGCCCCCGAGGGGCAGATACGCAGTATTTT.

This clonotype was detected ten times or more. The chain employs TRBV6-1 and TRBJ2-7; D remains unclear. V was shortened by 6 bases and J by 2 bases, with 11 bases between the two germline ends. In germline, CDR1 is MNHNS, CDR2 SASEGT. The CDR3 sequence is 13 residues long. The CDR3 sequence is CASSAEPPYEQYF. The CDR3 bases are TGTGCCAGCAGCGCCGAACCTCCCTACGAGCAGTACTTC.

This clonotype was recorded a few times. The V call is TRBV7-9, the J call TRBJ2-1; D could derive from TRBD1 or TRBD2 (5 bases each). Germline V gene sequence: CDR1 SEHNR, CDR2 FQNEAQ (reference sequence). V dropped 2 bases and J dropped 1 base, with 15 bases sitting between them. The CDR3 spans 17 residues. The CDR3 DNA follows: TGTGCCAGCAGCTTATGGGGGTTAGGGAGATCCTACAATGAGCAGTTCTTC. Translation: CASSLWGLGRSYNEQFF.

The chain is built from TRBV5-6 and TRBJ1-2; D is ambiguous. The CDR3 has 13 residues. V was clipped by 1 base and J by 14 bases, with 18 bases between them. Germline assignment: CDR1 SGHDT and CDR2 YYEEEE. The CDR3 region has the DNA TGTGCCAGCAGCTTGTACCAAGGGTCCTGCTGTACCTTC. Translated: CASSLYQGSCCTF. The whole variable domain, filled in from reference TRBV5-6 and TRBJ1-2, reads DAGVTQSPTHLIKTRGQQVTLRCSPKSGHDTVSWYQQALGQGPQFIFQYYEEEERQRGNFPDRFSGHQFPNYSSELNVNALLLGDSALYLCASSLYQGSCCTFGSGTRLTVV.

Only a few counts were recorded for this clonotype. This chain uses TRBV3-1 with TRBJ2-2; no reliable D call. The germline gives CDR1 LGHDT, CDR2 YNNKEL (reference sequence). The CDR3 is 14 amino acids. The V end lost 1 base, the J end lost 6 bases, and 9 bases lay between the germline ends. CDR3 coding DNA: TGTGCCAGCAGCCAAGGTGGATTGGCCGGGGAGCTGTTTTTT. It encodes CASSQGGLAGELFF.

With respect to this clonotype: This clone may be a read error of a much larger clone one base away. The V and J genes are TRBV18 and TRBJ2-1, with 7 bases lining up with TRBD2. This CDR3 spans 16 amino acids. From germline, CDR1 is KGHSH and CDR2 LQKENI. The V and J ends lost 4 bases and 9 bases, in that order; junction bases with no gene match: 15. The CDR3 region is CASSLSTSTNGSEQFF. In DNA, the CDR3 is TGTGCCAGCTCACTTTCGACTAGCACAAATGGCAGTGAGCAGTTCTTC.

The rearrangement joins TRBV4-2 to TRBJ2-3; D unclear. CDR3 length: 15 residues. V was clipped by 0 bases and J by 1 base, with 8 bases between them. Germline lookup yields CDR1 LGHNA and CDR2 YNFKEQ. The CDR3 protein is CASSQEVAGTDTQYF. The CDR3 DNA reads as TGTGCCAGCAGCCAAGAGGTGGCAGGCACAGATACGCAGTATTTT.

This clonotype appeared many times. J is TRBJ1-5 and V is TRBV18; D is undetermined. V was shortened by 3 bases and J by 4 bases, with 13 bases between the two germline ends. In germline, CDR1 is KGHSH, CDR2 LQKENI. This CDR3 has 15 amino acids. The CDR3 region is CASSPLGRLNQPQHF. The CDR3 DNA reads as TGTGCCAGCTCACCCCTTGGACGGCTAAATCAGCCCCAGCATTTT. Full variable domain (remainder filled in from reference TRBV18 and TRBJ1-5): NAGVMQNPRHLVRRRGQEARLRCSPMKGHSHVYWYRQLPEEGLKFMVYLQKENIIDESGMPKERFSAEFPKEGPSILRIQQVVRGDSAAYFCASSPLGRLNQPQHFGDGTRLSIL.

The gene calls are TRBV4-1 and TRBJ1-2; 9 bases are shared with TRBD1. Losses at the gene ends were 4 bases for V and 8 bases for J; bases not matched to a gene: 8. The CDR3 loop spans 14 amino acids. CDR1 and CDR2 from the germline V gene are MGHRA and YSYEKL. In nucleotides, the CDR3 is TGCGCCAGCAGCCCGGGGACAGGGACCGGGGGCTACACCTTC. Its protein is CASSPGTGTGGYTF.

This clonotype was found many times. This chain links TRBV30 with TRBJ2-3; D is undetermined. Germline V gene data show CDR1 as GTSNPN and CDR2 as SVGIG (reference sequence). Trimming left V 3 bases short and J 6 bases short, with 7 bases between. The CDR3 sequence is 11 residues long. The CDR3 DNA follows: TGTGCCTGGAGCGTACGGGATACGCAGTATTTT. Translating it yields CAWSVRDTQYF.